One and the same sample provided the 26 T cell receptor beta chains below, sequenced in a study of blood T cell repertoires in COVID-19. Profiled with immunoSEQ multiplex PCR; TCRdb holds only in-frame clones, not every one. The sample includes approximately 140,000 clones, around nine tenths of them seen just once. The source material was peripheral blood. The source of these receptors is a human donor in a cohort sampled during active COVID-19.

J is TRBJ1-6 and V is TRBV9; perhaps TRBD1 as D (5 bases). Per the germline V gene, CDR1 is SGDLS and CDR2 is YYNGEE. Between the trimmed V and J ends, which lost 3 bases and 7 bases, there was a span of 14 bases. There are 15 residues in the CDR3. CDR3 in DNA: TGTGCCAGCAGCGGGGCGGGGGTGGAGAATTCACCCCTCCACTTT. Protein sequence: CASSGAGVENSPLHF.

The V gene is TRBV4-1, the J gene TRBJ1-5; 9 bases line up with TRBD1. Germline V gene data show CDR1 as MGHRA and CDR2 as YSYEKL. This CDR3 is built from 18 residues. After removal of 0 bases from V and 4 bases from J, the junction contained 10 bases not matched to a gene. CDR3 amino acids: CASSQERQGGNNNQPQHF. The CDR3 DNA follows: TGCGCCAGCAGCCAAGAACGACAGGGGGGTAACAATAATCAGCCCCAGCATTTT.

The chain joins TRBV5-5 to TRBJ2-1, with 10 positions matching TRBD2. Per germline, CDR1 SGHKS and CDR2 YYEKEE (reference sequence). CDR3 size: 18 residues. Unmatched junction bases numbered 14, after V lost 5 bases and J lost 3 bases. CDR3 protein: CASRPAGTSARIYNEQFF. DNA of the CDR3: TGTGCCAGCAGGCCGGCCGGGACTAGCGCGAGAATCTACAATGAGCAGTTCTTC.

V usage is TRBV28 and J usage is TRBJ2-7; 8 nucleotides line up with TRBD1. The CDR3 extends over 17 amino acids. V shed 1 base, J shed 2 bases, and the junction held 10 bases outside the gene matches. The germline V gene has CDR1 MDHEN and CDR2 SYDVKM. The CDR3 sequence is CASSLLFPGQATYEQYF. The DNA of the CDR3 is TGTGCCAGCAGTTTATTATTCCCGGGACAGGCCACCTACGAGCAGTACTTC.

The CDR3 region is CASSLVGQTTYNEQFF. As DNA, the CDR3 is TGCGCCAGCAGCTTGGTGGGCCAGACTACCTACAATGAGCAGTTCTTC. This chain uses TRBV5-1 with TRBJ2-1, with a possible D match to TRBD2 (5 bases). The CDR3 runs 16 residues. From germline, CDR1 is SGHRS and CDR2 YFSETQ. Trimming shortened V by 0 bases and J by 2 bases, and 12 bases separated the two germline ends.

This chain connects TRBV6-5 to TRBJ2-5; a weak D match, TRBD1 (7 bases). This CDR3 is built from 13 residues. Germline V gene lookup returns CDR1 MNHEY and CDR2 SVGAGI. V shed 8 bases and J shed 5 bases, with 15 bases lying between them. The CDR3 loop is CASLQGGSETQYF. The CDR3 region has the DNA TGTGCCAGCCTCCAGGGGGGTAGTGAGACCCAGTACTTC.

The chain carries TRBV19 and TRBJ2-5; 10 nucleotides agree with TRBD1. Germline trimming cut 3 bases from V and 4 bases from J; bases unmatched to any gene: 5. Germline CDR1 is LNHDA and CDR2 is SQIVND (reference sequence). CDR3 length: 15 residues. CDR3 nucleotides: TGTGCCAGTAGTATGGGGGACAGGGGTTTAGAGACCCAGTACTTC. This codes for CASSMGDRGLETQYF.

The chain combines TRBV27 with TRBJ1-6; a possible D gene is TRBD1 (5 bases). This CDR3 contains 15 residues. Germline-derived CDR1 and CDR2 are MNHEY and SMNVEV (reference sequence). The V and J ends lost 7 bases and 4 bases respectively, with 14 bases between them. In DNA form, the CDR3 reads TGTGCCAGCAAGCCTGGTGGGACTTATAATTCACCCCTCCACTTT. Its protein is CASKPGGTYNSPLHF.

With respect to this clone: One end of the junction fails to match germline, which may point to a read error. The chain recombines TRBV2 with TRBJ2-7, with 14 bases lining up with TRBD2. The germline V gene encodes CDR1 SNHLY and CDR2 FYNNEI. The CDR3 contains 13 residues. CDR3 region: CASSNVGLAGECF. Written as DNA, the CDR3 is TGTGCCAGCAGCAACGTGGGACTAGCGGGAGAGTGCTTC.

The gene calls are TRBV3-1 (or the pseudogene TRBV3-2) and TRBJ2-1, with TRBD1 matching over 7 bases. From germline, CDR1 is LGHDT and CDR2 YNNKEL (reference sequence). V gave up 2 bases and J gave up 5 bases; unmatched junction bases: 6. The CDR3 has 15 amino acids. The CDR3 loop reads CASSQTGTEDNEQFF. DNA of the CDR3: TGTGCCAGCAGCCAAACCGGGACAGAAGACAATGAGCAGTTCTTC.

The rearrangement uses TRBV19 and TRBJ1-1; D unresolved. This CDR3 region has 13 residues. V was clipped by 6 bases and J by 3 bases, with 11 bases between them. Germline CDR1 and CDR2: LNHDA and SQIVND (reference sequence). The CDR3 sequence is CASSEGWDTEAFF. CDR3 coding DNA: TGTGCCAGTAGCGAGGGTTGGGACACTGAAGCTTTCTTT. Complete variable domain (other parts from reference TRBV19 and TRBJ1-1): DGGITQSPKYLFRKEGQNVTLSCEQNLNHDAMYWYRQDPGQGLRLIYYSQIVNDFQKGDIAEGYSVSREKKESFPLTVTSAQKNPTAFYLCASSEGWDTEAFFGQGTRLTVV.

The V and J genes are TRBV29-1 and TRBJ2-2; maybe TRBD1 (5 bases). From germline, CDR1 is SQVTM and CDR2 ANQGSEA. V was trimmed by 2 bases and J by 4 bases, leaving 14 bases between them. CDR3 length equals 15 residues. Written as DNA, the CDR3 is TGCAGCGTTGAACAGGGTCATGGCGGCACCGGGGAGCTGTTTTTT. This gives the protein CSVEQGHGGTGELFF.

This chain uses TRBV28 with TRBJ2-7; perhaps TRBD1 as D (5 bases). The V end lost 6 bases, the J end lost 3 bases, and 18 bases lay between the germline ends. This CDR3 comprises 15 residues. CDR1 and CDR2 from the germline V gene are MDHEN and SYDVKM. CDR3 coding DNA: TGTGCCAGCAGACTTGACAAGGGGCGATACTACGAGCAGTACTTC. This translates into CASRLDKGRYYEQYF.

The rearrangement joins TRBV7-2 to TRBJ2-7, with 8 bases that match TRBD1. After removal of 4 bases from V and 4 bases from J, the junction contained 18 bases not matched to a gene. The germline V gene has CDR1 SGHTA and CDR2 FQGNSA. The length of the CDR3 is 18 residues. The CDR3 sequence is CASSSLVIYQGAGYEQYF. The CDR3 DNA reads as TGTGCCAGCAGCTCTCTCGTGATTTATCAGGGGGCCGGGTACGAGCAGTACTTC. The whole variable domain, filled in from reference TRBV7-2 and TRBJ2-7, reads GAGVSQSPSNKVTEKGKDVELRCDPISGHTALYWYRQSLGQGLEFLIYFQGNSAPDKSGLPSDRFSAERTGGSVSTLTIQRTQQEDSAVYLCASSSLVIYQGAGYEQYFGPGTRLTVT.

V and J are TRBV29-1 and TRBJ1-2; 9 positions match TRBD1. The V and J ends lost 4 bases and 8 bases, in that order; junction bases with no gene match: 11. This CDR3 contains 14 residues. CDR1 and CDR2 (germline): SQVTM, ANQGSEA. This CDR3 is CSVVLTGGLEGYTF. DNA for the CDR3: TGCAGCGTTGTTCTAACAGGGGGCTTGGAAGGCTACACCTTC.

V and J are TRBV5-1 and TRBJ2-7, with D possibly TRBD1 on 8 matching bases. CDR1 and CDR2 (germline): SGHRS, YFSETQ. This CDR3 contains 15 residues. Trimming took 0 bases from V and 3 from J, leaving 13 bases between them. The CDR3: CASSLGEGTGYEQYF. For the CDR3, the DNA is TGCGCCAGCAGCTTGGGGGAGGGGACAGGCTACGAGCAGTACTTC.

The J gene is TRBJ1-4, the V gene TRBV18, with D unresolved. CDR1 is KGHSH and CDR2 is LQKENI in the germline V gene. Trimming took 6 bases from V and 0 from J, leaving 8 bases between them. The length of the CDR3 is 14 residues. The CDR3 DNA sequence: TGTGCCAGCTCCTCCCAGTCAACTAATGAAAAACTGTTTTTT. Amino acid sequence: CASSSQSTNEKLFF.

This clone was recorded only once. The V gene is TRBV7-2, the J gene TRBJ1-1; no firm D call. The CDR3 runs 12 residues. Trimming removed 9 bases at V and 3 bases at J, with 11 bases between. Germline V gives CDR1 SGHTA, CDR2 FQGNSA. CDR3 region: CASTPGYTEAFF. In nucleotides, the CDR3 is TGTGCCAGTACCCCGGGATACACTGAAGCTTTCTTT. Based on the CDR3 plus reference TRBV7-2 and TRBJ1-1, the full variable domain is GAGVSQSPSNKVTEKGKDVELRCDPISGHTALYWYRQSLGQGLEFLIYFQGNSAPDKSGLPSDRFSAERTGGSVSTLTIQRTQQEDSAVYLCASTPGYTEAFFGQGTRLTVV.

This clone is a singleton in its sample. This rearrangement joins TRBV6-5 to TRBJ2-3; D is perhaps TRBD2 (6 bases). The CDR3 is made up of 14 amino acids. Germline V gene lookup returns CDR1 MNHEY and CDR2 SVGAGI. Trimming left V 6 bases short and J 3 bases short, with 13 bases between. The CDR3 loop reads CASRPDGGTDTQYF. The CDR3 bases are TGTGCCAGCAGGCCAGACGGAGGGACAGATACGCAGTATTTT.

In the case of this clone: This CDR3 fails to terminate in the conserved phenylalanine or tryptophan, so it likely reflects a read error. The DNA is omitted, as the CDR3 cannot be located on it reliably, and the CDR3 follows TCRdb's listing. This chain uses TRBV28 with TRBJ1-1; whether TRBD1, the table's D call, matches the DNA was not checked. Germline V gene data show CDR1 as MDHEN and CDR2 as SYDVKM. The CDR3 has 12 residues if both end residues are counted. The CDR3 here is CASSLRQGAWGS.

This clone was seen once. CDR3 loop: CAISLQGPSTDTQYF. The CDR3, as DNA: TGTGCCATCAGCTTACAGGGTCCTAGCACAGATACGCAGTATTTT. The chain recombines TRBV24-1 with TRBJ2-3, with D perhaps TRBD1 (6 bases). The V end was cut by 11 bases, the J end by 0 bases, with 17 bases between. Germline values: CDR1 KGHDR, CDR2 SFDVKD. The CDR3 contains 15 residues.

The chain uses TRBV5-1 and TRBJ1-2, with D possibly being TRBD1 (5 bases). Trimming took 4 bases from V and 13 from J, leaving 20 bases between them. CDR3 length equals 13 residues. CDR1 is SGHRS and CDR2 is YFSETQ in the germline V gene. The CDR3 is CASSVGGRAAVTF. CDR3 DNA sequence: TGCGCCAGCAGCGTCGGGGGGAGGGCGGCGGTCACCTTC.

The chain uses TRBV9 and TRBJ2-3; D not certain. The germline V gene encodes CDR1 SGDLS and CDR2 YYNGEE. The CDR3 consists of 12 residues. Between the trimmed V and J ends, which lost 3 bases and 6 bases, there was a span of 8 bases. The CDR3 loop is CASSGLPDTQYF. The CDR3 DNA reads as TGTGCCAGCAGCGGTCTTCCTGATACGCAGTATTTT.

V gene TRBV5-4 combines with J gene TRBJ2-1; D may be TRBD2 (6 bases). V was shortened by 4 bases and J by 5 bases, with 10 bases between the two germline ends. Germline loops: CDR1 SGHNT, CDR2 YYREEE (reference sequence). The CDR3 runs 13 residues. This chain's CDR3 is CASSRGLDNEQFF. DNA for the CDR3: TGTGCCAGCAGCCGGGGACTTGACAATGAGCAGTTCTTC. Based on the CDR3 plus reference TRBV5-4 and TRBJ2-1, the full variable domain is ETGVTQSPTHLIKTRGQQVTLRCSSQSGHNTVSWYQQALGQGPQFIFQYYREEENGRGNFPPRFSGLQFPNYSSELNVNALELDDSALYLCASSRGLDNEQFFGPGTRLTVL.

The V gene is TRBV7-8, the J gene TRBJ2-1, with D perhaps matching TRBD2 (6 bases). Germline assignment: CDR1 SGHVS and CDR2 FQNEAQ. The CDR3 has 13 amino acids. The ends were cut back, 7 bases at V and 7 bases at J, with 14 bases in the middle. CDR3 residues: CASKRELRNEQFF. The CDR3, as DNA: TGTGCCAGCAAACGGGAGCTGCGAAATGAGCAGTTCTTC. Together with reference TRBV7-8 and TRBJ2-1, the CDR3 gives the full variable domain: GAGVSQSPRYKVAKRGQDVALRCDPISGHVSLFWYQQALGQGPEFLTYFQNEAQLDKSGLPSDRFFAERPEGSVSTLKIQRTQQEDSAVYLCASKRELRNEQFFGPGTRLTVL.

The gene calls are TRBV7-3 and TRBJ1-5; 10 bases agree with TRBD1. Germline V gene data show CDR1 as SGHTA and CDR2 as FQGTGA. This CDR3 has 16 residues. V shed 5 bases, J shed 4 bases, and the junction held 8 bases outside the gene matches. DNA of the CDR3: TGTGCCAGCAGCCCCAACCCGGGACAGGGGAATCAGCCCCAGCATTTT. It codes for CASSPNPGQGNQPQHF.